The present T cell receptor (beta chain) was sequenced within a study of blood T cell repertoires in COVID-19. Background on the study: Both acute and convalescent COVID-19 samples were obtained from the United States, Italy and Spain.

Per the authors' pipeline: Amplified reference gene primers provided the basis for estimating nucleated cell counts. Clones were sequenced by immunoSEQ multiplex PCR, and TCRdb holds only the in-frame ones, with some missing. Clone size and V and J calls were adopted from that table, with D and trimming inferred from the DNA. The repertoire has around 420,000 clones, around 90% of them found once; the top ten carry roughly 2%. Participants were aged about 18 to 90 years from roughly 26 US areas. Participants reported their clinical history, and cohort assignment relied on those reports. This clone was picked up one time. Germline trimming cut 5 bases from V and 4 bases from J; bases unmatched to any gene: 8. Germline CDR1 is SEHNR and CDR2 is FQNEAQ (reference sequence). CDR3 size: 14 residues.

The chain combines TRBV7-9 with TRBJ2-7, with TRBD1 matching 7 bases. This TCR derives from a woman aged 40 to 50 with acute COVID-19. The sequenced material came from PBMCs or T cells enriched from blood (not recorded which). CDR3 sequence reads: CASSPRDRQYEQYF. The CDR3 DNA reads as TGTGCCAGCAGCCCCCGGGACAGACAATACGAGCAGTACTTC. Based on the CDR3 plus reference TRBV7-9 and TRBJ2-7, the full variable domain is DTGVSQNPRHKITKRGQNVTFRCDPISEHNRLYWYRQTLGQGPEFLTYFQNEAQLEKSRLLSDRFSAERPKGSFSTLEIQRTEQGDSAMYLCASSPRDRQYEQYFGPGTRLTVT.